The 12 T cell receptor beta chains in this list originate from one sample, sequenced in a study of T cell changes during pregnancy in multiple sclerosis. Generated by immunoSEQ multiplex PCR, the TCRdb table keeps only in-frame clones and is missing some. Of about 70,000 clones detected, 90% to 95% appear once; the ten largest clones hold about 0.5%. The sequencing used peripheral blood, collected in the third trimester of pregnancy. The receptors come from a female donor with multiple sclerosis, enrolled in a pregnancy study.

This rearrangement joins TRBV2 to TRBJ1-2, with TRBD1 matching over 9 bases. The germline V gene has CDR1 SNHLY and CDR2 FYNNEI. This CDR3 spans 13 amino acids. Trimming took 4 bases from V and 7 from J; bases not matched to a gene: 4. The CDR3 here is CASSAGQGFGYTF. In DNA form, the CDR3 reads TGTGCCAGCAGTGCCGGACAGGGGTTTGGCTACACCTTC.

This rearrangement joins TRBV7-6 to TRBJ2-5; 12 bases agree with TRBD2. Germline CDR1 is SGHVS and CDR2 is FNYEAQ. The CDR3 loop spans 16 amino acids. V was pared by 5 bases and J by 5 bases, with 9 bases of the junction left unmatched. The CDR3 loop reads CASSPSGGVSRETQYF. DNA for the CDR3: TGTGCCAGCAGCCCTAGCGGGGGGGTCTCGCGTGAGACCCAGTACTTC.

The chain carries TRBV5-1 and TRBJ1-4; 8 positions agree with TRBD1. There are 15 residues in the CDR3. Germline trimming cut 1 base from V and 3 bases from J; bases unmatched to any gene: 2. Germline V gives CDR1 SGHRS, CDR2 YFSETQ. The chain's CDR3 is CASSLSTGANEKLFF. The CDR3 nucleotides read TGCGCCAGCAGCTTGTCGACAGGGGCTAATGAAAAACTGTTTTTT.

This clone was observed once. This sequence joins TRBV25-1 and TRBJ2-1; 9 nucleotides align to TRBD1. Trimming removed 5 bases from V and 5 bases from J; junction bases left unmatched: 7. CDR3 size: 15 residues. Germline CDR1 and CDR2: MGHDK and SYGVNS. CDR3 bases: TGTGCCAGCAGTACGGGACAGGGTATACACAATGAGCAGTTCTTC. Amino acids: CASSTGQGIHNEQFF.

V is TRBV7-9 and J is TRBJ1-3; weak D call: TRBD1 (5 bases). Germline CDR1 is SEHNR and CDR2 is FQNEAQ (reference sequence). The V end was cut by 8 bases, the J end by 0 bases, with 11 bases between. This CDR3 region has 14 residues. The CDR3 coding sequence is TGTGCCAGCGGGGGGTCAAACTCTGGAAACACCATATATTTT. It is translated as CASGGSNSGNTIYF. Supplemented by reference TRBV7-9 and TRBJ1-3, the full variable domain reads DTGVSQNPRHKITKRGQNVTFRCDPISEHNRLYWYRQTLGQGPEFLTYFQNEAQLEKSRLLSDRFSAERPKGSFSTLEIQRTEQGDSAMYLCASGGSNSGNTIYFGEGSWLTVV.

The chain couples TRBV23-1 to TRBJ1-1, with 7 bases aligning to TRBD1. TRBV23-1 is designated an ORF whose function remains uncertain. The CDR3 spans 13 residues. The trim removed 1 base at V and 9 bases at J, leaving 5 bases unmatched. CDR3 region: CASSQLEGQQAFF. DNA of the CDR3: TGCGCCAGCAGTCAATTAGAGGGACAGCAAGCTTTCTTT.

V usage is TRBV7-3 and J usage is TRBJ1-2; the D gene is possibly TRBD1 (5 bases). V lost 5 bases and J lost 6, with 16 bases in between. The CDR3 runs 14 residues. The germline CDR1 and CDR2 sequences are SGHTA and FQGTGA. The CDR3: CASSPVGGVDGYTF. Written as DNA, the CDR3 is TGTGCCAGCAGCCCGGTCGGAGGGGTCGATGGCTACACCTTC.

This rearrangement joins TRBV5-4 to TRBJ2-3, with 10 bases that match TRBD2. After removal of 1 base from V and 5 bases from J, the junction contained 7 bases not matched to a gene. The CDR3 runs 16 residues. Per germline, CDR1 SGHNT and CDR2 YYREEE (reference sequence). CDR3 sequence (DNA): TGTGCCAGCAGCTTGCGGCTAGCGGGGGCAATAGATACGCAGTATTTT. This encodes CASSLRLAGAIDTQYF.

The J gene is TRBJ1-2, the V gene TRBV4-3, with no clear D. The CDR3 runs to 14 residues. Germline CDR1 LGHNA, CDR2 YSLEER. V dropped 4 bases and J dropped 4 bases, with 13 bases sitting between them. The DNA for the CDR3 is TGCGCCAGCAGCCCGGACTCATACGTCTATGGCTACACCTTC. Amino acid sequence: CASSPDSYVYGYTF.

The V and J genes are TRBV7-8 and TRBJ1-6; no clear D. CDR1 is SGHVS and CDR2 is FQNEAQ in the germline V gene. The CDR3 loop spans 15 amino acids. V was clipped by 1 base and J by 7 bases, with 11 bases between them. In nucleotides, the CDR3 is TGTGCCAGCAGCTTAGTATCCGGGTTAAATTCACCCCTCCACTTT. Translated: CASSLVSGLNSPLHF.

This chain connects TRBV5-6 to TRBJ1-5, with 9 bases matching TRBD1. The junction had 5 bases not matched to a gene; V was cut back by 5 bases and J by 2 bases. This CDR3 is 15 amino acids long. Germline CDR1 and CDR2: SGHDT and YYEEEE. The CDR3: CASSTQGAGNQPQHF. CDR3 DNA: TGTGCCAGCAGTACACAGGGGGCGGGCAATCAGCCCCAGCATTTT.

This chain connects TRBV6-5 to TRBJ1-2; no definite D call. The CDR3 runs 15 residues. Germline values: CDR1 MNHEY, CDR2 SVGAGI. V was trimmed by 4 bases and J by 7 bases, leaving 19 bases between them. CDR3 sequence reads: CASSSRGIGYSGYTF. The CDR3 DNA is TGTGCCAGCAGTTCCCGGGGTATTGGGTATTCTGGCTACACCTTC.